This T cell receptor (beta chain) was captured by sequencing in a study of T cells in Graves' hyperthyroidism and ophthalmopathy. Trimming removed 8 bases from V and 8 bases from J; junction bases left unmatched: 5. Germline assignment: CDR1 ENHRY and CDR2 SYGVKD. The CDR3 consists of 12 residues. TCR beta CDR3 regions were amplified from RNA. In the first-round RT-PCR of the TCR CDR3, the HTBI primer set was used. TCRdb fed the multiplex PCR reads into MiXCR, producing one record per CDR3 protein. The sample includes approximately 700,000 distinct CDR3 sequences, less than 45% of them seen just once.

Sequencing input: peripheral blood or thyroid tissue (not recorded which). The chain joins TRBV10-3 to TRBJ1-3; TRBD1 aligns across 8 bases. The clonotype was recovered from an adult man with Graves' disease, either hyperthyroidism or ophthalmopathy (not recorded which). CDR3 DNA: TGTGCCATCCGCGGACAGGGAGACACCATATATTTT. Its protein product is CAIRGQGDTIYF.